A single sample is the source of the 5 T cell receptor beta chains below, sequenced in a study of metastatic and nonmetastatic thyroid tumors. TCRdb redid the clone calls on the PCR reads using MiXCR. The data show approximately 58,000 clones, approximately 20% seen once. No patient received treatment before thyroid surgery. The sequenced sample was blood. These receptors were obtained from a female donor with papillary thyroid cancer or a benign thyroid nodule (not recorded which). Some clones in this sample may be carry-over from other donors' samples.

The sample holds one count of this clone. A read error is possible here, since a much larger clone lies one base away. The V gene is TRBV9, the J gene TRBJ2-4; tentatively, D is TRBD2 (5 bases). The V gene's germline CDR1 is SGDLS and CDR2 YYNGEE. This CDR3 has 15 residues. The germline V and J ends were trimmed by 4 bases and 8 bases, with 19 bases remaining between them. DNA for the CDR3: TGTGCCAGCAGCCCGAACTACGGAGGCTTAGACATTCAGTACTTC. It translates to CASSPNYGGLDIQYF.

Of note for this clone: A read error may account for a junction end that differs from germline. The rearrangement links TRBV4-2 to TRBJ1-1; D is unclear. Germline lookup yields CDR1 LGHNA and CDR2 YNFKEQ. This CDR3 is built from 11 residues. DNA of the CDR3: TGTGCCTGCAGCCAACACACTGAAGCTTTCTTT. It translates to CACSQHTEAFF.

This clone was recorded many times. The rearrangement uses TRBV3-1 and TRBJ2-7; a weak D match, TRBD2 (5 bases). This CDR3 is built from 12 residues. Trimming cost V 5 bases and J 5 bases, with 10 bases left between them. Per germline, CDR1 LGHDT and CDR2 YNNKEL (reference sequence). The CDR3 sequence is CASSAGLDEQYF. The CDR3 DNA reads TGTGCCAGCAGCGCCGGACTGGACGAGCAGTACTTC.

The CDR3 DNA is TGTGCCATCTTGGCGGCTAAAGGGGCCACTGAAGCTTTCTTT. It is translated as CAILAAKGATEAFF. The chain employs TRBV10-3 and TRBJ1-1, with D maybe TRBD1 (5 bases). The CDR3 length is 14 residues. Per the germline V gene, CDR1 is ENHRY and CDR2 is SYGVKD. The V gene lost 8 bases and the J gene lost 4 bases, with 17 bases spanning the gap.

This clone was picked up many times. The CDR3 DNA follows: TGTGCCAGCAGCTTAGTGGTGGGGTCGGAGACCCAGTACTTC. It translates to CASSLVVGSETQYF. The V gene is TRBV7-9, the J gene TRBJ2-5, with D unresolved. With 1 base removed from V and 5 bases from J, the gap between germline ends came to 11 bases. CDR1 is SEHNR and CDR2 is FQNEAQ in the germline V gene (reference sequence). This CDR3 spans 14 amino acids.